The clone carrying this TCR beta chain appeared a few times. The CDR3 end shows no conserved phenylalanine or tryptophan, and so a read error is likely. The DNA is omitted, as the CDR3 cannot be located on it reliably, and the CDR3 follows TCRdb's listing. This sample stems from a study of PD-L1 blockade in urothelial cancer. Produced via immunoSEQ multiplex PCR; TCRdb's table is partial and in-frame only. The sample consists of some 44,000 clones, around 82% of them appearing once. The time point denotes: pretreatment peripheral blood. The CDR3 adds up to 10 amino acids, both ends counted. Germline V gene lookup returns CDR1 MGHRA and CDR2 YSYEKL.

The receptor's source is a man aged 60-69 years with urothelial cancer. The chain is built from TRBV4-1 and TRBJ2-7; the table's D call TRBD1 went unverified against the DNA. Sequenced here: PBMCs, sampled around atezolizumab (anti-PD-L1) treatment. The CDR3 sequence: CASSQDLAPC.